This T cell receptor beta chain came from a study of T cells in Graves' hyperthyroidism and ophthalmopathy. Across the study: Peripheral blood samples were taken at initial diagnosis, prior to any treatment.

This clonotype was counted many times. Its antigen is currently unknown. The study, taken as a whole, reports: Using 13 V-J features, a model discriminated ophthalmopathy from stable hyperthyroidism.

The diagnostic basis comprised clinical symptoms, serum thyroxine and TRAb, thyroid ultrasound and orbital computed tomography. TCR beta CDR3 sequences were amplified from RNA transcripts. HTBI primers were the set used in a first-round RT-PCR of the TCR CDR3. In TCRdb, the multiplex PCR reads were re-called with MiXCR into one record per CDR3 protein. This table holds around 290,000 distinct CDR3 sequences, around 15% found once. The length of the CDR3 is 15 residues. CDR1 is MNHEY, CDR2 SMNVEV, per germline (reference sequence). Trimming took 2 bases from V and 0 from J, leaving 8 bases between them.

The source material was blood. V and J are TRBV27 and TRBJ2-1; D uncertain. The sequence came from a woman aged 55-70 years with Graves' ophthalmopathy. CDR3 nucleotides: TGTGCCAGCAGTTTAGATAGCTTCTCCTACAATGAGCAGTTCTTC. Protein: CASSLDSFSYNEQFF.